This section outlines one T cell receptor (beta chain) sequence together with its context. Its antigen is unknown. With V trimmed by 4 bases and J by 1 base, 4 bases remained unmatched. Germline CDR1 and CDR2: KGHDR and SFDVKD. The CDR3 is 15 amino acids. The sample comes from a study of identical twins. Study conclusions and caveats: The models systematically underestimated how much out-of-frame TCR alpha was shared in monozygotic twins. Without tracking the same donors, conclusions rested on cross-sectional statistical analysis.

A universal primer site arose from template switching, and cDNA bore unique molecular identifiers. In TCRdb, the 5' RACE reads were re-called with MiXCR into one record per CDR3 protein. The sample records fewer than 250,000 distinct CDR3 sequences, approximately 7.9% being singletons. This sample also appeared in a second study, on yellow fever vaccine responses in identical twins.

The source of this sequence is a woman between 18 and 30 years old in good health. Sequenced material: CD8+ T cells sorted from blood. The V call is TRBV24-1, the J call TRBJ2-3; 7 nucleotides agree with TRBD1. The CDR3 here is CATSDWTGGTDTQYF. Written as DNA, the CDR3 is TGTGCCACCAGTGACTGGACAGGCGGCACAGATACGCAGTATTTT.